A single sample is the source of the 21 T cell receptor beta chains below, sequenced in a study of blood T cells in healthy people across ages. Combining a sample-barcoded 5' primer with a J-beta primer mix, a second PCR ran for roughly 7 to 12 cycles. Each CDR3 protein gets one entry after TCRdb re-called the 5' RACE reads with MiXCR. Of around 580,000 distinct CDR3 sequences listed, 40% to 50% are singletons. The source material was blood. All receptors derive from an elderly man in good health.

V is TRBV6-4 and J is TRBJ2-3, with D tentatively TRBD1 (6 bases). Trimming took 0 bases from V and 6 from J, leaving 13 bases between them. Germline CDR1 and CDR2: MRHNA and SNTAGT. The CDR3 runs 15 residues. CDR3 protein: CASSDSVGDTDTQYF. The DNA of the CDR3 is TGTGCCAGCAGTGACTCTGTCGGGGACACGGATACGCAGTATTTT.

V and J are TRBV20-1 and TRBJ2-5; D may be TRBD1 or TRBD2 (6 bases each). The CDR3 sequence is 13 residues long. Trimming left V 6 bases short and J 6 bases short, with 17 bases between. Germline values: CDR1 DFQATT, CDR2 SNEGSKA (reference sequence). The CDR3 loop reads CSAPSGGAKTQYF. DNA for the CDR3: TGCAGTGCGCCCTCCGGGGGCGCAAAGACCCAGTACTTC.

The chain links TRBV7-9 to TRBJ1-4; D call uncertain. Germline V lookup: CDR1 SEHNR, CDR2 FQNEAQ (reference sequence). Trimming cost V 3 bases and J 3 bases, with 8 bases left between them. This CDR3 has 14 residues. CDR3 protein: CASSFAHANEKLFF. CDR3 nucleotide sequence: TGTGCCAGCAGCTTCGCCCATGCTAATGAAAAACTGTTTTTT.

About this clonotype: The CDR3 carries no conserved terminal phenylalanine or tryptophan, so it likely arises from a read error. The genes are TRBV6-5 and TRBJ1-2; 12 bases align to TRBD1. This CDR3 contains 15 residues. After removal of 2 bases from V and 8 bases from J, the junction contained 6 bases not matched to a gene. Germline-derived CDR1 and CDR2 are MNHEY and SVGAGI. The CDR3 nucleotides are TGTGCCAGCAGTTACCGGGACAGGGGGCGTCGGGGCTACACCTTA. Translated, it gives CASSYRDRGRRGYTL.

The chain combines TRBV20-1 with TRBJ2-5; 12 bases line up with TRBD2. The assigned J gene may be wrong: the sequence end matches TRBJ2-7 better. The V gene's germline CDR1 is DFQATT and CDR2 SNEGSKA (reference sequence). The CDR3 covers 14 residues. CDR3 in amino acids: CSARGTSGYHEQYF. The CDR3 DNA reads TGCAGTGCTAGGGGGACTAGCGGGTACCACGAGCAGTACTTC.

This chain connects TRBV29-1 to TRBJ1-1; unclear D gene. Trimming shortened V by 5 bases and J by 4 bases, and 17 bases separated the two germline ends. CDR1 SQVTM and CDR2 ANQGSEA come from the germline V gene. The CDR3 consists of 14 residues. The CDR3 region has the DNA TGCAGCGTTAGATCTCGAGGTTGGACCACTGAAGCTTTCTTT. Amino acid sequence: CSVRSRGWTTEAFF. The whole variable domain, filled in from reference TRBV29-1 and TRBJ1-1, reads SAVISQKPSRDICQRGTSLTIQCQVDSQVTMMFWYRQQPGQSLTLIATANQGSEATYESGFVIDKFPISRPNLTFSTLTVSNMSPEDSSIYLCSVRSRGWTTEAFFGQGTRLTVV.

There are a few counts of this clonotype. The chain employs TRBV7-2 and TRBJ1-5, with a possible D match to TRBD1 (6 bases). CDR3 length: 15 amino acids. Trimming took off 4 bases at V and 4 bases at J, with 14 bases between the two ends. In germline, CDR1 is SGHTA, CDR2 FQGNSA. This CDR3 is CASSSDSFRNQPQHF. The CDR3 nucleotides are TGTGCCAGCAGCTCGGACAGCTTCAGAAATCAGCCCCAGCATTTT.

The rearrangement joins TRBV7-2 to TRBJ2-4, with TRBD2 matching 9 bases. The CDR3 has 13 residues. From germline, CDR1 is SGHTA and CDR2 FQGNSA. J lost 9 bases, V lost 5 bases, and 5 bases had no gene match. CDR3 DNA sequence: TGTGCCAGCAGCCCCGGGACTAGCCTCATTCAGTACTTC. It yields the protein CASSPGTSLIQYF.

The J gene is TRBJ2-5, the V gene TRBV14; TRBD2 matches 10 bases. With 4 bases clipped from V and 5 bases from J, the junction kept 4 bases outside the gene matches. Germline V gene data show CDR1 as SGHDN and CDR2 as FVKESK. The CDR3 is 14 residues long. CDR3 amino acids: CASSRRTSGETQYF. The CDR3 DNA follows: TGTGCCAGCAGCCGGAGGACTAGCGGCGAGACCCAGTACTTC.

J is TRBJ1-4 and V is TRBV18; possibly TRBD1 for D (5 bases). Trimming left V 0 bases short and J 6 bases short, with 14 bases between. CDR1 is KGHSH, CDR2 LQKENI, per germline. The CDR3 runs to 16 residues. The DNA for the CDR3 is TGTGCCAGCTCACCACCGAGGGCGCAGGGAGATGAAAAACTGTTTTTT. It translates to CASSPPRAQGDEKLFF.

The sample holds a few counts of this clonotype. A much larger clone sits a single nucleotide away, making a read error possible. The chain combines TRBV27 with TRBJ1-2, with D possibly being TRBD1 (6 bases). The V and J ends lost 6 bases and 5 bases respectively, with 19 bases between them. The germline gives CDR1 MNHEY, CDR2 SMNVEV (reference sequence). The CDR3 spans 15 residues. CDR3 DNA sequence: TGTGCCAGCAGAAGGGCCTCGGGACACTTTTATGGCTACACCTTC. Its protein product is CASRRASGHFYGYTF.

DNA of the CDR3: TGTGCCACCAGGGGGGGGACTGTCACAGATACGCAGTATTTT. It encodes CATRGGTVTDTQYF. The V gene is TRBV12-3 or TRBV12-4, the J gene TRBJ2-3, with D perhaps given as TRBD1 or TRBD2 (7 bases each). Deletions cut 10 bases from V and 2 bases from J, with 16 bases between. The CDR3 runs to 14 residues.

J is TRBJ1-2 and V is TRBV7-9, with 9 bases aligning to TRBD1. The CDR3 length is 14 residues. CDR1 is SEHNR and CDR2 is FQNEAQ in the germline V gene (reference sequence). The junction had 9 bases not matched to a gene; V was cut back by 4 bases and J by 9 bases. CDR3 loop: CASSSRTGATRYTF. The CDR3 DNA reads as TGTGCCAGCAGCTCCCGGACAGGGGCCACCCGCTACACCTTC.

This clonotype showed up many times. The chain employs TRBV5-1 and TRBJ2-1, with a weak D call TRBD1 (5 bases). The CDR3 consists of 12 residues. CDR1 is SGHRS, CDR2 YFSETQ, per germline. Trimming took 5 bases from V and 7 from J, leaving 10 bases between them. The DNA of the CDR3 is TGCGCCAGCAGGCAGGGATCTAATGAGCAGTTCTTC. This translates into CASRQGSNEQFF.

The chain employs TRBV7-2 and TRBJ1-5; D gene unclear. Trimming pared 5 bases from V and 5 bases from J, leaving 19 bases between. Per germline, CDR1 SGHTA and CDR2 FQGNSA. The CDR3 consists of 16 residues. CDR3 loop: CASSLMGRVGDQPQHF. CDR3 DNA: TGTGCCAGCAGCCTCATGGGAAGGGTCGGAGATCAGCCCCAGCATTTT.

This clonotype was observed once. One base away lies a much larger clone, so this may be a sequencing read error. The V gene is TRBV20-1, the J gene TRBJ2-3; 13 bases match TRBD2. Germline V gene sequence: CDR1 DFQATT, CDR2 SNEGSKA (reference sequence). CDR3 length equals 15 residues. V lost 2 bases to trimming and J lost 5 bases; unmatched junction nucleotides: 4. As DNA, the CDR3 is TGCAGTGCTAGAAGGACTAGCGGGAGTATAGATACGCAGTATTTT. This gives the protein CSARRTSGSIDTQYF.

The chain uses TRBV7-8 and TRBJ2-1; maybe TRBD1 (6 bases). CDR1 and CDR2 (germline): SGHVS, FQNEAQ. Trimming took off 6 bases at V and 2 bases at J, with 20 bases between the two ends. The length of the CDR3 is 17 residues. DNA for the CDR3: TGTGCCAGCAGTCGACCCGGGACACCGACCGCCTACAATGAGCAGTTCTTC. Translating it yields CASSRPGTPTAYNEQFF.

This clonotype was counted a few times. CDR3 loop: CASSQTGTSGPRTADTQYF. The CDR3, as DNA: TGTGCCAGCAGCCAGACCGGGACTAGCGGTCCTCGGACGGCAGATACGCAGTATTTT. The V and J genes are TRBV4-2 and TRBJ2-3; 11 bases match TRBD2. Trimming removed 3 bases from V and 4 bases from J; junction bases left unmatched: 15. CDR1 and CDR2 from the germline V gene are LGHNA and YNFKEQ. The CDR3 is made up of 19 amino acids.

The V call is TRBV6-2 or TRBV6-3, the J call TRBJ2-1; D is undetermined. CDR1 and CDR2 (germline): MNHEY, SVGEGT. The CDR3 has 16 amino acids. Trimming pared 0 bases from V and 6 bases from J, leaving 15 bases between. CDR3 bases: TGTGCCAGCAGTTACTCCCCGCCAGCGCTTGGCAATGAGCAGTTCTTC. Amino acids: CASSYSPPALGNEQFF.

CDR3 in amino acids: CATSDLSVAGPHTQYF. As DNA, the CDR3 is TGTGCCACCAGTGATTTGTCGGTAGCGGGGCCCCATACGCAGTATTTT. V usage is TRBV24-1 and J usage is TRBJ2-3, with 8 nucleotides matching TRBD2. The CDR3 extends over 16 amino acids. CDR1 is KGHDR and CDR2 is SFDVKD in the germline V gene. With 0 bases clipped from V and 7 bases from J, the junction kept 8 bases outside the gene matches.

This clonotype has just a few counts. The chain has TRBV4-1 and TRBJ2-3, with 8 bases fitting TRBD1. Trimming took 1 base from V and 3 from J; bases not matched to a gene: 6. Germline lookup yields CDR1 MGHRA and CDR2 YSYEKL. The CDR3 length is 16 residues. The CDR3 bases are TGCGCCAGCAGCCAAGGGGCAGGACAGGGAACAGATACGCAGTATTTT. This gives the protein CASSQGAGQGTDTQYF.